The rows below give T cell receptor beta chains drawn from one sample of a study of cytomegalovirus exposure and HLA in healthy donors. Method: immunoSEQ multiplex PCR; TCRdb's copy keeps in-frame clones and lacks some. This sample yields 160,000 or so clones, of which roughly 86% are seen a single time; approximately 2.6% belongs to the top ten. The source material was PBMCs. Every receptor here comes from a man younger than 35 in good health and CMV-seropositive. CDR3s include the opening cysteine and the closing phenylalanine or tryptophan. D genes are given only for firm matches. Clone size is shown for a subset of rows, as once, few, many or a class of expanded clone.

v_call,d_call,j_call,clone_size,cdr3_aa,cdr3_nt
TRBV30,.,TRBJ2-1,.,CAWNRGRVRGSYNEQFF,TGTGCCTGGAACCGGGGTCGGGTCCGGGGCTCCTACAATGAGCAGTTCTTC
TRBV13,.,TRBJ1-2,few,CASSLGRPLDGYTF,TGTGCCAGCAGCTTAGGGCGGCCGTTGGATGGCTACACCTTC
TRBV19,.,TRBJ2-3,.,CASSPRPGTDTQYF,TGTGCCAGTAGTCCCCGTCCGGGCACAGATACGCAGTATTTT
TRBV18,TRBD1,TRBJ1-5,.,CASSADRAEPQHF,TGTGCCAGCTCCGCGGACAGGGCGGAGCCCCAGCATTTT
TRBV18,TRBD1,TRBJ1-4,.,CASSPRRGPNEKLFF,TGTGCCAGCTCACCACGCAGGGGGCCAAATGAAAAACTGTTTTTT
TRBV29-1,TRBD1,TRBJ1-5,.,CSVGGTGEQPQHF,TGCAGCGTGGGCGGGACAGGGGAACAGCCCCAGCATTTT
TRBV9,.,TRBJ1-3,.,CASSTDGGTGNTIYF,TGTGCCAGCAGCACAGACGGGGGGACTGGAAACACCATATATTTT
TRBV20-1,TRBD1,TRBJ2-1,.,CSARGQGQGFF,TGCAGTGCTAGAGGACAGGGCCAAGGGTTCTTC
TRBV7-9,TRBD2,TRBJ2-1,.,CATKTSGTYNEQFF,TGTGCCACCAAGACTAGCGGCACCTACAATGAGCAGTTCTTC
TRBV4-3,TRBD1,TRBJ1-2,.,CASSRKRRTGSSRGYGYTF,TGCGCCAGCAGCCGAAAACGGAGGACAGGGAGTAGTAGAGGCTATGGCTACACCTTC
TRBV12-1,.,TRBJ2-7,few,CASSFGTSGGPTYEQYF,TGTGCCAGCAGCTTTGGGACTAGCGGGGGGCCTACCTACGAGCAGTACTTC
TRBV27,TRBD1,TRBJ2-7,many,CASSLMMGQGYEQYF,TGTGCCAGCAGTTTGATGATGGGACAGGGCTACGAGCAGTACTTC
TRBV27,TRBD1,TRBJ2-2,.,CASARGDRDTGELFF,TGTGCCAGCGCAAGAGGGGACAGGGACACCGGGGAGCTGTTTTTT
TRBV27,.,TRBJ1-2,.,CASSLLFEKAGDGYTF,TGTGCCAGCAGTCTCCTCTTTGAGAAGGCCGGGGATGGCTACACCTTC
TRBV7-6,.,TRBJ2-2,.,CASSLVLTGELFF,TGTGCCAGCAGCTTAGTTCTCACCGGGGAGCTGTTTTTT
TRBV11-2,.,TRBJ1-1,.,CASSLYQAAEAFF,TGTGCCAGCAGCTTATATCAAGCCGCTGAAGCTTTCTTT
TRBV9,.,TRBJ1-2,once,CASSVGGGPYGYTF,TGTGCCAGCAGCGTAGGGGGGGGACCCTATGGCTACACCTTC
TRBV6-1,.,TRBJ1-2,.,CASTRGHDYGYTF,TGTGCCAGCACGCGGGGTCATGACTATGGCTACACCTTC
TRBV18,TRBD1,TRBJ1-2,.,CASSIGTANFNYGYTF,TGTGCCAGCTCTATCGGGACAGCAAATTTTAACTATGGCTACACCTTC
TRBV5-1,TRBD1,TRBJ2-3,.,CASSLGTALNTQYF,TGCGCCAGCAGCCTAGGGACAGCCCTAAATACGCAGTATTTT
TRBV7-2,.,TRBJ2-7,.,CASSWPGYEQYF,TGTGCCAGCAGCTGGCCAGGCTACGAGCAGTACTTC
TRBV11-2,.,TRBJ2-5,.,CASSLDPRVETQYF,TGTGCCAGCAGCTTAGACCCCAGGGTTGAGACCCAGTACTTC
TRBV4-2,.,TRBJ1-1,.,CASSQKTTNTEAFF,TGTGCCAGCAGCCAAAAGACTACCAACACTGAAGCTTTCTTT
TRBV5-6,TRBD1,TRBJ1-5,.,CASSLGGQAQHF,TGTGCCAGCAGCTTGGGGGGACAGGCCCAGCATTTT
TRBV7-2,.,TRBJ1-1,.,CASSGRLKNTEAFF,TGTGCCAGCAGCGGCCGACTGAAGAACACTGAAGCTTTCTTT
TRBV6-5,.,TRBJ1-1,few,CASSQGPGTEAFF,TGTGCCAGCAGCCAAGGCCCGGGGACTGAAGCTTTCTTT
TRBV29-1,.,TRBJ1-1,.,CSVDSPNTEAFF,TGCAGCGTCGACAGCCCGAACACTGAAGCTTTCTTT
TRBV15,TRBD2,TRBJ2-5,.,CATSRDLGGGETQYF,TGTGCCACCAGCAGAGATCTCGGGGGGGGAGAGACCCAGTACTTC
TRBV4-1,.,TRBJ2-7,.,CASSQDAYEQYF,TGCGCCAGCAGCCAAGACGCCTACGAGCAGTACTTC
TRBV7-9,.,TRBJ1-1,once,CASSYTGGEWTEAFF,TGTGCCAGCAGCTATACGGGGGGGGAATGGACTGAAGCTTTCTTT